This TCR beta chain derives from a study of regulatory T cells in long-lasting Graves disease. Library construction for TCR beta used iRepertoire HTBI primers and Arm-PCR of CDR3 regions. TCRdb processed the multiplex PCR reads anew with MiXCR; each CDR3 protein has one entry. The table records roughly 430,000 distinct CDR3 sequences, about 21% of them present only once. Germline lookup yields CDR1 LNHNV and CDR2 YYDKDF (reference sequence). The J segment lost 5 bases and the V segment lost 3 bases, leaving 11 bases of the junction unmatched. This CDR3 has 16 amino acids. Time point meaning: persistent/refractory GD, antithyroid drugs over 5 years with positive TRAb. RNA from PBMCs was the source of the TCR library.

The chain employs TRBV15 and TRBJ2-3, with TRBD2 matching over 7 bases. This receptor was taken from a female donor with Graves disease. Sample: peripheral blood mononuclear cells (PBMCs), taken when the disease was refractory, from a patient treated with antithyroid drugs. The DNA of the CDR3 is TGTGCCACCAGCAGGAGTGCGGGAGCCCTTGAAGATACGCAGTATTTT. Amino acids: CATSRSAGALEDTQYF.